This TCR beta chain originates from a study of blood T cell repertoires in COVID-19. Background on the study: PBMCs, B-cell-depleted T cells, or T cells were the source of the cDNA or gDNA that made up the material.

Clones were read by immunoSEQ multiplex PCR, and TCRdb kept only the in-frame ones, dropping some. The sample lists around 300,000 clones, about 87% occurring once. V lost 9 bases and J 0 bases, leaving 12 bases between the germline ends. Germline V gene data show CDR1 as LNHNV and CDR2 as YYDKDF (reference sequence). This CDR3 has 14 amino acids. The age range of participants was about 18 to 90 years, with residence in some 25 US areas. Symptom resolution, clearance, or two negative PCRs marked the recovered donors of Cohort 3. This chain connects TRBV15 to TRBJ1-5; tentatively, D is TRBD1 (5 bases). This TCR was sampled from a man aged 25 to 45 who had recovered from COVID-19. Sequencing input: PBMCs or T cells enriched from blood (not recorded which). CDR3: CATGQPYSNQPQHF. In nucleotides, the CDR3 is TGTGCCACTGGACAACCCTATAGCAATCAGCCCCAGCATTTT.